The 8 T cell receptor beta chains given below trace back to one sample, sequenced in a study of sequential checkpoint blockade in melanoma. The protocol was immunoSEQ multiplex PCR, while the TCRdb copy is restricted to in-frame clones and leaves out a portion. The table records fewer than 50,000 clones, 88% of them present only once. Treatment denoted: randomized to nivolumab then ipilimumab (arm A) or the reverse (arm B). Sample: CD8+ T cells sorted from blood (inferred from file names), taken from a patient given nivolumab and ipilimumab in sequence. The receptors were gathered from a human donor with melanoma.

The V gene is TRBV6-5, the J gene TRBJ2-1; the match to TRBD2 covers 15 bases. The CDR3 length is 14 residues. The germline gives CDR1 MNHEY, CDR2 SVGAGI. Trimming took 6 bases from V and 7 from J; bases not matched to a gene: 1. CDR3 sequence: CASSGTSGGNEQFF. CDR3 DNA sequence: TGTGCCAGCAGCGGGACTAGCGGGGGGAATGAGCAGTTCTTC.

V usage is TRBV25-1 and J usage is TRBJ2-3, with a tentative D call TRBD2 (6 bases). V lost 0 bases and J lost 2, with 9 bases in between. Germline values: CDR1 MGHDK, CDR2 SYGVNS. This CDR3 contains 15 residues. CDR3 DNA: TGTGCCAGCAGTGAATATGCGGGGACCACAGATACGCAGTATTTT. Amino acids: CASSEYAGTTDTQYF.

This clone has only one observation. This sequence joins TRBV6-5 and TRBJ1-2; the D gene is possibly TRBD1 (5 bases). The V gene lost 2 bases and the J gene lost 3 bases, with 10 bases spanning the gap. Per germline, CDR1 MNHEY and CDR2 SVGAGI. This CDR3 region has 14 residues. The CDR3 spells CASSYGGYDYGYTF. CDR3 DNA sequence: TGTGCCAGCAGTTACGGGGGGTACGACTATGGCTACACCTTC.

The DNA for the CDR3 is TGTGCCACCAGCAGTACCAGGGGTGTCGGGTCCTACGAGCAGTACGTC. It translates to CATSSTRGVGSYEQYV. The chain is built from TRBV15 and TRBJ2-7, with D maybe TRBD1 (6 bases). The V and J ends lost 3 bases and 1 base respectively, with 16 bases between them. Germline values: CDR1 LNHNV, CDR2 YYDKDF (reference sequence). There are 16 residues in the CDR3.

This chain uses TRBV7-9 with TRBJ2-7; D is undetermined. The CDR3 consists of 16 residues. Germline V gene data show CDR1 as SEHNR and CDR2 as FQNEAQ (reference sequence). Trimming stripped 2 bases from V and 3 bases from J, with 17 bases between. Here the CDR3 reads CASSLSLQSENYEQYV. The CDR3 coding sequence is TGTGCCAGCAGCTTAAGTCTCCAAAGCGAAAACTACGAGCAGTACGTC.

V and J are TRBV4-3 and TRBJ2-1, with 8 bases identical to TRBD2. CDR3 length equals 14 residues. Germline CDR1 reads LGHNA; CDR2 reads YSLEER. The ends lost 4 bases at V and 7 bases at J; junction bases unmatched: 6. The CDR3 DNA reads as TGCGCCAGCAGCCCTGAACTAGCGGCTAATGAGCAGTTCTTC. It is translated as CASSPELAANEQFF.

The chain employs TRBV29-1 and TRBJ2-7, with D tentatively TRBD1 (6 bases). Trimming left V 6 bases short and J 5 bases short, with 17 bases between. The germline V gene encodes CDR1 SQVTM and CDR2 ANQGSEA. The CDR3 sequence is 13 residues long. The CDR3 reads CSVHRVGFDEQYF. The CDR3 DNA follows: TGCAGCGTGCACAGGGTAGGGTTCGACGAGCAGTACTTC.

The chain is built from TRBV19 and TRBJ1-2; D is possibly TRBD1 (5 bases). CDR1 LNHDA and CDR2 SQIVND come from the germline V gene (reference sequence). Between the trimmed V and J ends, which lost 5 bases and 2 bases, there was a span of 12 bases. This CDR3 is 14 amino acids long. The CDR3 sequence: CASSPQGINYGYTF. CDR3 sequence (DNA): TGTGCCAGTAGTCCTCAGGGTATCAACTATGGCTACACCTTC.